The rows below give T cell receptor beta chains drawn from one sample of a study of blood T cells in healthy people across ages. MiXCR was run by TCRdb on the 5' RACE reads, yielding one entry per CDR3 protein. The data contain around 970,000 distinct CDR3 sequences, roughly half of them singletons. The material sequenced was blood. The origin of the receptors is a woman aged 55 to 70 in good health. The CDR3 runs from the conserved cysteine through the conserved F or W. Fields, in order: CDR3 DNA, CDR3 protein, clone size, V gene, J gene, D gene. A D gene is named only where the DNA matches it firmly. The size entry is marked missing in some rows and otherwise reads once, few, many or a size class.

CDR3nt: TGTGCCATCAGCCCCGGGGGGCGGGAGACCCAGTACTTC
CDR3aa: CAISPGGRETQYF
abundance: .
v_gene: TRBV10-3
j_gene: TRBJ2-5
d_gene: .

CDR3nt: TGCGCCAGCAGCTTCAACAGGGGGGGCACAGATACGCAGTATTTT
CDR3aa: CASSFNRGGTDTQYF
abundance: .
v_gene: TRBV5-1
j_gene: TRBJ2-3
d_gene: TRBD1

CDR3nt: TGTGCCAGCAGCCAAGCGAGCCACCACTACGAGCAGTACTTC
CDR3aa: CASSQASHHYEQYF
abundance: .
v_gene: TRBV3-1
j_gene: TRBJ2-7
d_gene: .

CDR3nt: TGCGCCAGCAGCTTATCCGGGACAAACTCCTACGAGCAGTACTTC
CDR3aa: CASSLSGTNSYEQYF
abundance: .
v_gene: TRBV11-2
j_gene: TRBJ2-7
d_gene: .

CDR3nt: TGCAGCGTCTTTGGGGAAGACAGAAACTATGGCTACACCTTC
CDR3aa: CSVFGEDRNYGYTF
abundance: few
v_gene: TRBV29-1
j_gene: TRBJ1-2
d_gene: .

CDR3nt: TGCAGTGCTGTCCTGTTAGCGGGAAGCTCCTACGAGCAGTACTTC
CDR3aa: CSAVLLAGSSYEQYF
abundance: .
v_gene: TRBV20-1
j_gene: TRBJ2-7
d_gene: TRBD2

CDR3nt: TGTGCCAGCAGTTGCGCCACTGCGGGAGGGAGCGAGCAGTACTTC
CDR3aa: CASSCATAGGSEQYF
abundance: .
v_gene: TRBV6-2/TRBV6-3
j_gene: TRBJ2-7
d_gene: TRBD2

CDR3nt: TGTGCCAGCAGTGAAGCGCTTCCGTACTTC
CDR3aa: CASSEALPYF
abundance: .
v_gene: TRBV2
j_gene: TRBJ2-5
d_gene: .

CDR3nt: TGTGCCATATCATGGGCCGTAAGGGGGACAGGGGGGACCTACGAGCAGTACTTC
CDR3aa: CAISWAVRGTGGTYEQYF
abundance: .
v_gene: TRBV10-3
j_gene: TRBJ2-7
d_gene: TRBD1

CDR3nt: TGTGCCAGCAGTGTCGACAGGGTATTTGGGAACGAGCAGTACTTC
CDR3aa: CASSVDRVFGNEQYF
abundance: few
v_gene: TRBV27
j_gene: TRBJ2-7
d_gene: TRBD1

CDR3nt: TGCGCCAGCAGCTTGATGACGGGTTTGGGCTATGGCTACACCTTC
CDR3aa: CASSLMTGLGYGYTF
abundance: .
v_gene: TRBV5-1
j_gene: TRBJ1-2
d_gene: .

CDR3nt: TGCAGCGTTTTGCTCACTCGGACCAAAGAGACCCAGTACTTC
CDR3aa: CSVLLTRTKETQYF
abundance: many
v_gene: TRBV29-1
j_gene: TRBJ2-5
d_gene: .

CDR3nt: TGCAGTGCTAGAGCGATTGGGTTGATTGGGAATGAAAAACTGTTTTTT
CDR3aa: CSARAIGLIGNEKLFF
abundance: few
v_gene: TRBV20-1
j_gene: TRBJ1-4
d_gene: .

CDR3nt: TGTGCCAGTAGCAACCACAGAGCCGAGCAGTACTTC
CDR3aa: CASSNHRAEQYF
abundance: .
v_gene: TRBV19
j_gene: TRBJ2-7
d_gene: .

CDR3nt: TGTGCCAGCAGAAATACAGTTTACAATGAGCAGTACTTC
CDR3aa: CASRNTVYNEQYF
abundance: .
v_gene: TRBV6-5
j_gene: TRBJ2-7
d_gene: .

CDR3nt: TGTGCCACTTCGACAGCCCCCCCCTACGAGCAGTACTTC
CDR3aa: CATSTAPPYEQYF
abundance: .
v_gene: TRBV27
j_gene: TRBJ2-7
d_gene: .

CDR3nt: TGTGCCAGCAGCCCCGTAAGTGGGCACACAGATACGCAGTATTTT
CDR3aa: CASSPVSGHTDTQYF
abundance: few
v_gene: TRBV28
j_gene: TRBJ2-3
d_gene: .

CDR3nt: TGCAGTGCTAGAGATTGGACTAGCGGGAGAAGCTACGGGCAGTACTTC
CDR3aa: CSARDWTSGRSYGQYF
abundance: .
v_gene: TRBV20-1
j_gene: TRBJ2-5
d_gene: TRBD2

CDR3nt: TGTGCCAGCAGCCAACCCGGGGCGCAGTATTTT
CDR3aa: CASSQPGAQYF
abundance: .
v_gene: TRBV3-1
j_gene: TRBJ2-3
d_gene: .

CDR3nt: TGCAGTGCTATCCGGTACTCTAATGAAAAACTGTTTTTT
CDR3aa: CSAIRYSNEKLFF
abundance: .
v_gene: TRBV20-1
j_gene: TRBJ1-4
d_gene: .

CDR3nt: TGCAGCGTTGTGACAGGGCGGGTAATGGAGACCCAGTACTTC
CDR3aa: CSVVTGRVMETQYF
abundance: few
v_gene: TRBV29-1
j_gene: TRBJ2-5
d_gene: TRBD1

CDR3nt: TGCAGCGCGGCCAAACAGGGGGGGAACACTGGGGAGCTGTTTTTT
CDR3aa: CSAAKQGGNTGELFF
abundance: .
v_gene: TRBV29-1
j_gene: TRBJ2-2
d_gene: .

CDR3nt: TGTGCCTCCCGCGGGGGCGGGAGTTCGTACGAGCAGTACTTC
CDR3aa: CASRGGGSSYEQYF
abundance: .
v_gene: TRBV6-6
j_gene: TRBJ2-7
d_gene: .

CDR3nt: TGTGCCAGCAGCTTGGACAACTATGGCTACACCTTC
CDR3aa: CASSLDNYGYTF
abundance: few
v_gene: TRBV5-5
j_gene: TRBJ1-2
d_gene: .

CDR3nt: TGTGCCAGCAGTCCAGCCGGGACTAGCGAACAAAGCTCCTACAATGAGCAGTTCTTC
CDR3aa: CASSPAGTSEQSSYNEQFF
abundance: few
v_gene: TRBV28
j_gene: TRBJ2-1
d_gene: TRBD2

CDR3nt: TGTGCCTGGGGGGCAGGAAATGGTGAGCAGTTCTTC
CDR3aa: CAWGAGNGEQFF
abundance: .
v_gene: TRBV30
j_gene: TRBJ2-1
d_gene: .

CDR3nt: TGCGCCAGCAGCTTGGGAGCCCACCGAGACATTCAGTACTTC
CDR3aa: CASSLGAHRDIQYF
abundance: .
v_gene: TRBV5-1
j_gene: TRBJ2-4
d_gene: .

CDR3nt: TGTGCCAGCAGTTTAATCTCCACCGGGAGGACTATCCGCCCAGATACGCAGTATTTT
CDR3aa: CASSLISTGRTIRPDTQYF
abundance: few
v_gene: TRBV28
j_gene: TRBJ2-3
d_gene: TRBD2

CDR3nt: TGTGCCAGCAGCAAAAGGGGACATCTCCATTGCGAGCAGTACTTC
CDR3aa: CASSKRGHLHCEQYF
abundance: .
v_gene: TRBV21-1
j_gene: TRBJ2-7
d_gene: .

CDR3nt: TGCAGCGTTGAAGTTGAGACTCTGGGGGAGACCCAGTACTTC
CDR3aa: CSVEVETLGETQYF
abundance: .
v_gene: TRBV29-1
j_gene: TRBJ2-5
d_gene: .

CDR3nt: TGTGCCAGCAGCCGCGCTAGGGAGCAGTACTTC
CDR3aa: CASSRAREQYF
abundance: few
v_gene: TRBV12-3/TRBV12-4
j_gene: TRBJ2-7
d_gene: .

CDR3nt: TGTGCCAGCAGTTTTTGGGGGGAGGACTATGGCTACACCTTC
CDR3aa: CASSFWGEDYGYTF
abundance: .
v_gene: TRBV28
j_gene: TRBJ1-2
d_gene: .

CDR3nt: TGTGCCAGCAGCAAGACAGGGGACGGCTACACCTTC
CDR3aa: CASSKTGDGYTF
abundance: few
v_gene: TRBV27
j_gene: TRBJ1-2
d_gene: TRBD1

CDR3nt: TGTGCCAGCAGTGCTCCTGCAGGGGGCCAAGAGACCCAGTACTTC
CDR3aa: CASSAPAGGQETQYF
abundance: few
v_gene: TRBV2
j_gene: TRBJ2-5
d_gene: TRBD1

CDR3nt: TGCAGTGCTTTGGGGACAGGGGCCTACGAGCAGTACTTC
CDR3aa: CSALGTGAYEQYF
abundance: few
v_gene: TRBV20-1
j_gene: TRBJ2-7
d_gene: TRBD1

CDR3nt: TGCAGCGTTGGGCTAGCGGCCAATGAGCAGTTCTTC
CDR3aa: CSVGLAANEQFF
abundance: .
v_gene: TRBV29-1
j_gene: TRBJ2-1
d_gene: TRBD2

CDR3nt: TGCGCCAGCGGACCCACGGGAGTTCTAGAGACCCAGTACTTC
CDR3aa: CASGPTGVLETQYF
abundance: .
v_gene: TRBV4-1
j_gene: TRBJ2-5
d_gene: .

CDR3nt: TGCAGTGCTAGAGGACAACTAGCGGGAGCTCTTGAGCAGTTCTTC
CDR3aa: CSARGQLAGALEQFF
abundance: many
v_gene: TRBV20-1
j_gene: TRBJ2-1
d_gene: TRBD2

CDR3nt: TGTGCCAGCAGCTTTGCCGCGGGCAGGGTAACCGGGGAGCTGTTTTTT
CDR3aa: CASSFAAGRVTGELFF
abundance: .
v_gene: TRBV28
j_gene: TRBJ2-2
d_gene: .

CDR3nt: TGTGCCAGCAGTTTTCCCCAGGGTAGCGGCCATCCCACACCTCTCACAGATACGCAGTATTTT
CDR3aa: CASSFPQGSGHPTPLTDTQYF
abundance: few
v_gene: TRBV28
j_gene: TRBJ2-3
d_gene: .

CDR3nt: TGTGCCAGCACAAGGGGTCACACCGGGGAGCTGTTTTTT
CDR3aa: CASTRGHTGELFF
abundance: .
v_gene: TRBV6-5
j_gene: TRBJ2-2
d_gene: .

CDR3nt: TGCAGTGCCCCCGATGCGGGAGGGTATTACAATGAGCAGTACTTC
CDR3aa: CSAPDAGGYYNEQYF
abundance: .
v_gene: TRBV20-1
j_gene: TRBJ2-5
d_gene: TRBD2

CDR3nt: TGCGCCAGCAGCCTTGGACTGGAAATAGCCAAAAACATTCAGTACTTC
CDR3aa: CASSLGLEIAKNIQYF
abundance: .
v_gene: TRBV4-1
j_gene: TRBJ2-4
d_gene: .

CDR3nt: TGCAGTGCTAGAAACAACGGGAGGGACGAGCAGTACTTC
CDR3aa: CSARNNGRDEQYF
abundance: .
v_gene: TRBV20-1
j_gene: TRBJ2-7
d_gene: TRBD2

CDR3nt: TGCGCCAGCAGCCGGCCCGACACAAACACTGAAGCTTTCTTT
CDR3aa: CASSRPDTNTEAFF
abundance: .
v_gene: TRBV4-1
j_gene: TRBJ1-1
d_gene: .

CDR3nt: TGTGCCAGCAGCCTACCGGCGGGCGCAGTCGGCACAGATACGCAGTATTTT
CDR3aa: CASSLPAGAVGTDTQYF
abundance: .
v_gene: TRBV7-9
j_gene: TRBJ2-3
d_gene: .

CDR3nt: TGTGCCAGCAGCTTAAGTTCGGACAGCTTCTACGAGCAGTACTTC
CDR3aa: CASSLSSDSFYEQYF
abundance: .
v_gene: TRBV11-2
j_gene: TRBJ2-7
d_gene: .

CDR3nt: TGTGCCAGCAGCCACTCCAATTCGGGGAGCTCCTACGAGCAGTACTTC
CDR3aa: CASSHSNSGSSYEQYF
abundance: few
v_gene: TRBV6-6
j_gene: TRBJ2-7
d_gene: .

CDR3nt: TGTGCCAGCAGCTCCGGACTATTTCGGGAGGGTGAGCAGTTCTTC
CDR3aa: CASSSGLFREGEQFF
abundance: .
v_gene: TRBV7-2
j_gene: TRBJ2-1
d_gene: TRBD2

CDR3nt: TGTGCCAGCAGCGCTCTTCCGGGACAGGGGGGCGAAGCTTTCTTT
CDR3aa: CASSALPGQGGEAFF
abundance: .
v_gene: TRBV9
j_gene: TRBJ1-1
d_gene: TRBD1

CDR3nt: TGTGCCAGCAGCCAAAGTTACGGCTCTCAGCCCCAGCATTTT
CDR3aa: CASSQSYGSQPQHF
abundance: few
v_gene: TRBV3-1
j_gene: TRBJ1-5
d_gene: .

CDR3nt: TGTGCCAGCAGACCCCTAGCGGGAGGGGGAACAGATACGCAGTATTTT
CDR3aa: CASRPLAGGGTDTQYF
abundance: .
v_gene: TRBV27
j_gene: TRBJ2-3
d_gene: TRBD2